The rows below give T cell receptor beta chains drawn from one sample of a study of blood T cell repertoires in COVID-19. Sequencing was performed with immunoSEQ multiplex PCR; in TCRdb, only in-frame clones are kept and a portion is missing. Among some 150,000 clones listed, roughly 87% were seen once. The source material was peripheral blood. All receptors come from a human donor in a cohort sampled during active COVID-19. Each CDR3 is given with its conserved first and last residue. Each record gives: CDR3 DNA, CDR3 protein, V gene, clone size, J gene, D gene. A D gene is named only where the DNA matches it firmly. Rows may omit the clone size; those that give it use once, few, many or a size class.

DNA: TGCGCCAGCAGCCCAATTCCGACAGGGGGCGACTATGGCTACACCTTC; CDR3: CASSPIPTGGDYGYTF; V: TRBV5-1; size: -; J: TRBJ1-2; D: TRBD1
DNA: TGTGCCAGCAGTTTATTTGGGGGGGCTAACTCACCCCTCCACTTT; CDR3: CASSLFGGANSPLHF; V: TRBV27; size: -; J: TRBJ1-6; D: -
DNA: TGTGCCAGCAGAAGGGGGCTGGGGGAGACCCAGTACTTC; CDR3: CASRRGLGETQYF; V: TRBV2; size: -; J: TRBJ2-5; D: TRBD1
DNA: TGCAGCGTCGGCACAGGGGGCCGTGGCTACACCTTC; CDR3: CSVGTGGRGYTF; V: TRBV29-1; size: -; J: TRBJ1-2; D: TRBD1
DNA: TGCGCCAGCAGCCAAGAGAGGGTGGGGTACCTGAACACTGAAGCTTTCTTT; CDR3: CASSQERVGYLNTEAFF; V: TRBV4-3; size: -; J: TRBJ1-1; D: -
DNA: TGTGCCAGCTCATCGGGACAGCCCTTTGAAGCTTTCTTT; CDR3: CASSSGQPFEAFF; V: TRBV18; size: -; J: TRBJ1-1; D: TRBD1
DNA: TGTGCCAGCAGTTTTCACAGGGGGGGGACTGAAGCTTTCTTT; CDR3: CASSFHRGGTEAFF; V: TRBV27; size: -; J: TRBJ1-1; D: TRBD1
DNA: TGTGCCAGCAGCCCTCCAGGCACTGGAAACACCATATATTTT; CDR3: CASSPPGTGNTIYF; V: TRBV9; size: -; J: TRBJ1-3; D: -
DNA: TGTGCCAGCTCACTCGGACAGGTCGGTGGCTATGGCTACACCTTC; CDR3: CASSLGQVGGYGYTF; V: TRBV18; size: -; J: TRBJ1-2; D: TRBD1
DNA: TGTGCCAGCAGTTACCGGCTAGCTAGAGATACGCAGTATTTT; CDR3: CASSYRLARDTQYF; V: TRBV6-2/TRBV6-3; size: -; J: TRBJ2-3; D: -
DNA: TGTGCCAGCAGTGAGACTCCGCAGGATACGCAGTATTTT; CDR3: CASSETPQDTQYF; V: TRBV6-1; size: -; J: TRBJ2-3; D: -
DNA: TGTGCCAGCAGCAGCACCCGAACCGACACCGGGGAGCTGTTTTTT; CDR3: CASSSTRTDTGELFF; V: TRBV9; size: -; J: TRBJ2-2; D: -
DNA: TGCGCCAGCAGCTTTTCAGGGAACACCGGGGAGCTGTTTTTT; CDR3: CASSFSGNTGELFF; V: TRBV5-1; size: -; J: TRBJ2-2; D: -
DNA: TGTGCCAGCAGCCCCAGACAGGGCCAAGAGACCCAGTACTTC; CDR3: CASSPRQGQETQYF; V: TRBV3-1/TRBV3-2; size: -; J: TRBJ2-5; D: TRBD1
DNA: TGTGCCAGCAGCGTAGGACCCTCTGGGACAGCCTATGGCTACACCTTC; CDR3: CASSVGPSGTAYGYTF; V: TRBV9; size: -; J: TRBJ1-2; D: TRBD1
DNA: TGTGCCAGCAGCGTAGGACTAGCGGGGGGGCATGAGCAGTTCTTC; CDR3: CASSVGLAGGHEQFF; V: TRBV9; size: -; J: TRBJ2-1; D: TRBD2
DNA: TGCAGTGCGAGTGGACCGGAATTGGAGCGGGGGCCTCGGGATACGCAGTATTTT; CDR3: CSASGPELERGPRDTQYF; V: TRBV20-1; size: once; J: TRBJ2-3; D: TRBD2
DNA: TGCGCCAGCAGACTAGCGGGGAACACCGGGGAGCTGTTTTTT; CDR3: CASRLAGNTGELFF; V: TRBV10-2; size: -; J: TRBJ2-2; D: TRBD2
DNA: TGTGCCAGCAGTTTAAGGGGGACTGAAGCTTTCTTT; CDR3: CASSLRGTEAFF; V: TRBV27; size: -; J: TRBJ1-1; D: -
DNA: TGTGCCAGCAGCCAAGATCTGGGCAGGACAACTTACAATGAGCAGTTCTTC; CDR3: CASSQDLGRTTYNEQFF; V: TRBV3-1/TRBV3-2; size: -; J: TRBJ2-1; D: -
DNA: TGCGCCAGCAGCTTGGGGACAGGGGCCCAGACCCAGTACTTC; CDR3: CASSLGTGAQTQYF; V: TRBV5-1; size: -; J: TRBJ2-5; D: TRBD1
DNA: TGTGCCAGCAGCTTCCCCCCCCGGGGGATACGAGATACGCAGTATTTT; CDR3: CASSFPPRGIRDTQYF; V: TRBV7-8; size: -; J: TRBJ2-3; D: -
DNA: TGTGCCTGGAGTGTTTCCGGGGTCGGCTATGAGCAGTTCTTC; CDR3: CAWSVSGVGYEQFF; V: TRBV30; size: -; J: TRBJ2-1; D: -
DNA: TGTGCCAGCAGTTCGGACAGGGGGCCCGAGGGAGCTTTCTTT; CDR3: CASSSDRGPEGAFF; V: TRBV28; size: -; J: TRBJ1-1; D: TRBD1
DNA: TGTGCCACCCGGCGGGTCCCCGAGGCAACTAATGAAAAACTGTTTTTT; CDR3: CATRRVPEATNEKLFF; V: TRBV19; size: -; J: TRBJ1-4; D: -
DNA: TGCGCCAGCAGCCAAGATACAGGGGTCGGGACTGAAGCTTTCTTT; CDR3: CASSQDTGVGTEAFF; V: TRBV4-1; size: -; J: TRBJ1-1; D: TRBD1
DNA: TGTGCCAGCAGCCCCCCTCAGACAGGGCGAACCTACGAGCAGTACTTC; CDR3: CASSPPQTGRTYEQYF; V: TRBV13; size: -; J: TRBJ2-7; D: TRBD1
DNA: TGTGCCAGCAGCGCGAGCACAGATACGCAGTATTTT; CDR3: CASSASTDTQYF; V: TRBV9; size: -; J: TRBJ2-3; D: -
DNA: TGTGCCAGCAGCGTAGACCCGCAGGGCGGTGAATCACCCCTCCACTTT; CDR3: CASSVDPQGGESPLHF; V: TRBV9; size: -; J: TRBJ1-6; D: -
DNA: TGCAGCGTTGAAGGGACAGCGAGTAACTATGGCTACACCTTC; CDR3: CSVEGTASNYGYTF; V: TRBV29-1; size: once; J: TRBJ1-2; D: -
DNA: TGCGCCAGCAGCTTGGGGACAGCTTCCTCCTACGAGCAGTACTTC; CDR3: CASSLGTASSYEQYF; V: TRBV5-1; size: -; J: TRBJ2-7; D: -
DNA: TGTGCCAGCAGCTTAGCTACTCAACAGACAGGGATTGGCTACACCTTC; CDR3: CASSLATQQTGIGYTF; V: TRBV7-8; size: once; J: TRBJ1-2; D: TRBD1
DNA: TGTGCCACCAGTGAGTGGAGTTCTGATGAGCAGTTCTTC; CDR3: CATSEWSSDEQFF; V: TRBV24-1; size: -; J: TRBJ2-1; D: -
DNA: TGTGCCAGCAGCTCACCGAAGGGGGCAGGGGAAAACACCATATATTTT; CDR3: CASSSPKGAGENTIYF; V: TRBV7-8; size: -; J: TRBJ1-3; D: TRBD1
DNA: TGTGCCAGCAGCCAAGTTTCAGGGGGCACTGAAGCTTTCTTT; CDR3: CASSQVSGGTEAFF; V: TRBV3-1/TRBV3-2; size: -; J: TRBJ1-1; D: TRBD1
DNA: TGTGCCAGCAGCCACCCGGACAGGGACGGCTACACCTTC; CDR3: CASSHPDRDGYTF; V: TRBV4-2; size: once; J: TRBJ1-2; D: TRBD1
DNA: TGTGCCAGCAGCCAAGATGGGCTCTATGGCTACACCTTC; CDR3: CASSQDGLYGYTF; V: TRBV4-2; size: -; J: TRBJ1-2; D: -
DNA: TGTGCCAGCAGCGTAGAGATAGACACAGATACGCAGTATTTT; CDR3: CASSVEIDTDTQYF; V: TRBV9; size: -; J: TRBJ2-3; D: -
DNA: TGCGCCAGCAGCCCTGACAGGCCTGGAAACACCATATATTTT; CDR3: CASSPDRPGNTIYF; V: TRBV5-1; size: -; J: TRBJ1-3; D: -
DNA: TGTGCCAGCAGCTCAAGGACAGGGGATTCACCCCTCCACTTT; CDR3: CASSSRTGDSPLHF; V: TRBV7-2; size: -; J: TRBJ1-6; D: TRBD1
DNA: TGTGCCAGCAGCCAAGATCTAGGCTACACCTTC; CDR3: CASSQDLGYTF; V: TRBV3-1/TRBV3-2; size: -; J: TRBJ1-2; D: -
DNA: TGCGCCAGCACCCGGGGACTAGCGAGCCAAGAGACCCAGTACTTC; CDR3: CASTRGLASQETQYF; V: TRBV5-1; size: -; J: TRBJ2-5; D: TRBD2